The sequence of this T cell receptor (beta chain) was determined in a study of blood T cell repertoires in COVID-19. Study as a whole: From T cells, B-cell-depleted T cells, or PBMCs came the material, which was cDNA or gDNA.

CDR1 is SGHRS, CDR2 YFSETQ, per germline. Deletions cut 3 bases from V and 6 bases from J, with 8 bases between. This CDR3 has 12 amino acids. This clone was found a few times. Measured with immunoSEQ multiplex PCR; TCRdb has only the in-frame clones, and not every one. Seen here are about 120,000 clones, less than 90% observed once, and the top ten hold more than 20%. The V and J genes are TRBV5-1 and TRBJ2-3; D is ambiguous. Sequencing was done on a sample of peripheral blood. This receptor was identified in an elderly woman with acute or convalescent COVID-19. The CDR3 DNA follows: TGCGCCAGCAGCTCGGGTGGCGATACGCAGTATTTT. Translated: CASSSGGDTQYF. The complete variable domain, with remaining parts taken from reference TRBV5-1 and TRBJ2-3, reads KAGVTQTPRYLIKTRGQQVTLSCSPISGHRSVSWYQQTPGQGLQFLFEYFSETQRNKGNFPGRFSGRQFSNSRSEMNVSTLELGDSALYLCASSSGGDTQYFGPGTRLTVL.